The 30 T cell receptor beta chains reported below all come from one sample, sequenced in a study of blood T cell repertoires in COVID-19. Here immunoSEQ multiplex PCR was the method, and the copy in TCRdb shows in-frame clones only, minus some. The table has hundreds of thousands of clones, about 88% seen once. The sequenced sample was PBMCs or T cells enriched from blood (not recorded which). The receptors were sampled from a woman aged 50 to 60 who had recovered from COVID-19.

This clone appeared a few times. This sequence joins TRBV30 and TRBJ2-5; perhaps D is TRBD1 or TRBD2 (6 bases each). The V gene lost 5 bases and the J gene lost 1 base, with 11 bases spanning the gap. Germline CDR1 and CDR2: GTSNPN and SVGIG (reference sequence). The CDR3 totals 13 residues. CDR3 in amino acids: CAWGGTFQETQYF. CDR3 nucleotide sequence: TGTGCCTGGGGGGGGACATTCCAAGAGACCCAGTACTTC.

This sequence joins TRBV6-5 and TRBJ1-5; 8 positions match TRBD1. Germline-derived CDR1 and CDR2 are MNHEY and SVGAGI. After removal of 7 bases from V and 6 bases from J, the junction contained 8 bases not matched to a gene. The CDR3 extends over 14 amino acids. The CDR3 coding sequence is TGTGCCAGCAAAAATATCGGACAGGGTCAGCCCCAGCATTTT. It yields the protein CASKNIGQGQPQHF.

The genes are TRBV19 and TRBJ2-7, with D maybe TRBD1 (6 bases). Germline V gene lookup returns CDR1 LNHDA and CDR2 SQIVND (reference sequence). The V and J ends lost 3 bases and 0 bases respectively, with 9 bases between them. The CDR3 loop spans 14 amino acids. CDR3 nucleotide sequence: TGTGCCAGTAGTATCGACAGGACCTCCTACGAGCAGTACTTC. Protein product: CASSIDRTSYEQYF.

The chain combines TRBV19 with TRBJ2-1, with 10 nucleotides matching TRBD2. The germline gives CDR1 LNHDA, CDR2 SQIVND (reference sequence). This CDR3 is 19 amino acids long. Trimming removed 7 bases from V and 6 bases from J; junction bases left unmatched: 21. The CDR3: CASTSTGLAGEVKTNEQFF. Here the CDR3 DNA reads TGTGCCAGTACCTCGACTGGGCTAGCGGGAGAAGTCAAGACCAATGAGCAGTTCTTC.

This rearrangement joins TRBV6-6 to TRBJ2-3, with 11 bases fitting TRBD1. Germline loops: CDR1 MNHNY, CDR2 SVGAGI (reference sequence). This CDR3 is 16 amino acids long. Trimming removed 1 base from V and 4 bases from J; junction bases left unmatched: 4. Here the CDR3 reads CASSYYGTGGSDTQYF. The CDR3, as DNA: TGTGCCAGCAGTTACTACGGGACAGGGGGTTCAGATACGCAGTATTTT.

This clone has just a few counts. This chain uses TRBV9 with TRBJ2-1, with 13 bases lining up with TRBD2. V lost 3 bases, J lost 9 bases, and 15 bases stayed unmatched. The V gene's germline CDR1 is SGDLS and CDR2 YYNGEE. The CDR3 extends over 18 amino acids. This CDR3 reads CASSAGGVTSGRASEQFF. DNA for the CDR3: TGTGCCAGCAGCGCCGGGGGGGTTACTAGCGGGAGGGCCAGTGAGCAGTTCTTC.

The V and J genes are TRBV27 and TRBJ2-7; 7 nucleotides line up with TRBD2. There are 13 residues in the CDR3. Germline V gives CDR1 MNHEY, CDR2 SMNVEV (reference sequence). With 1 base clipped from V and 3 bases from J, the junction kept 0 bases outside the gene matches. CDR3 in amino acids: CASSLWGGYEQYF. As DNA, the CDR3 is TGTGCCAGCAGTTTATGGGGGGGCTACGAGCAGTACTTC.

The table lists this clone with a count of one. V and J are TRBV11-2 and TRBJ2-2; no definite D call. The CDR3 has 13 residues. Trimming took off 1 base at V and 7 bases at J, with 7 bases between the two ends. From germline, CDR1 is SGHAT and CDR2 FQNNGV. The CDR3 loop is CASSLASSGELFF. The CDR3 coding sequence is TGTGCCAGCAGCTTAGCCTCGAGCGGGGAGCTGTTTTTT.

This chain uses TRBV6-1 with TRBJ2-3; 11 bases match TRBD2. CDR3 length: 15 residues. The germline CDR1 and CDR2 sequences are MNHNS and SASEGT. Trimming at V came to 2 bases and at J to 3 bases, leaving 1 base not matched to a gene. The CDR3 loop is CASSEPSGRTDTQYF. The CDR3 DNA follows: TGTGCCAGCAGTGAACCTAGCGGGAGGACAGATACGCAGTATTTT.

This rearrangement joins TRBV7-9 to TRBJ2-4; D possibly corresponds to TRBD2 (5 bases). The CDR3 covers 15 residues. Germline loops: CDR1 SEHNR, CDR2 FQNEAQ (reference sequence). The V end lost 6 bases, the J end lost 6 bases, and 18 bases lay between the germline ends. CDR3 coding DNA: TGTGCCAGCAGTCGGACCACCCCTCGGGGAAACATTCAGTACTTC. Translation: CASSRTTPRGNIQYF.

The genes are TRBV19 and TRBJ1-2, with a possible D match to TRBD1 (6 bases). This CDR3 has 16 residues. V lost 8 bases and J 5 bases, leaving 24 bases between the germline ends. Germline CDR1 and CDR2: LNHDA and SQIVND (reference sequence). CDR3 amino acids: CASQHLAQGGGYGYTF. The CDR3 DNA reads TGTGCCAGTCAACATTTAGCACAGGGCGGGGGGTATGGCTACACCTTC.

The J gene is TRBJ2-5, the V gene TRBV5-6, with TRBD2 matching 9 bases. V lost 4 bases, J lost 3 bases, and 4 bases stayed unmatched. Germline assignment: CDR1 SGHDT and CDR2 YYEEEE. The CDR3 is made up of 14 amino acids. In DNA form, the CDR3 reads TGTGCCAGCAGCGAGGGACTAGCTGAAGAGACCCAGTACTTC. Translating gives CASSEGLAEETQYF.

V gene TRBV6-6 combines with J gene TRBJ2-7, with D tentatively TRBD2 (5 bases). Per germline, CDR1 MNHNY and CDR2 SVGAGI (reference sequence). V lost 2 bases and J 5 bases, leaving 13 bases between the germline ends. CDR3 size: 14 residues. DNA of the CDR3: TGTGCCAGCAGTTACGGTCCGGGGTTCGACGAGCAGTACTTC. It translates to CASSYGPGFDEQYF.

This chain joins TRBV12-2 and TRBJ1-5; no check of the table's D call, TRBD1, against the DNA was made. TRBV12-2 is termed a pseudogene. CDR3 length equals 15 residues. The CDR3 DNA is TGTGCAAGTCGCTTAGGAGACAGGGGCAATCAGCCCCAGCATTTT. This gives the protein CASRLGDRGNQPQHF.

This clone is a singleton in its sample. In nucleotides, the CDR3 is TGTGCCTGGAGGGCTAGGACAGGGCGTGCAACTAATGAAAAACTGTTTTTT. Its protein is CAWRARTGRATNEKLFF. This chain uses TRBV30 with TRBJ1-4; 8 nucleotides agree with TRBD1. The V segment lost 3 bases and the J segment 0 bases; nucleotides outside the gene matches: 9. The CDR3 sequence is 17 residues long. CDR1 is GTSNPN, CDR2 SVGIG, per germline (reference sequence).

The chain uses TRBV28 and TRBJ2-2; TRBD2 aligns across 9 bases. The CDR3 extends over 17 amino acids. The germline V gene encodes CDR1 MDHEN and CDR2 SYDVKM. V lost 7 bases and J lost 4; bases outside the gene matches: 13. The CDR3 coding sequence is TGTGCCAGCACTCACAACCGGCGGGAGGGCCTCACCGGGGAGCTGTTTTTT. Residues: CASTHNRREGLTGELFF.

V gene TRBV5-4 combines with J gene TRBJ2-3; D call uncertain. Germline V gene sequence: CDR1 SGHNT, CDR2 YYREEE (reference sequence). V lost 0 bases and J lost 2, with 7 bases in between. The CDR3 runs 14 residues. CDR3 DNA sequence: TGTGCCAGCAGCTTGGGAGGCTCCACAGATACGCAGTATTTT. Translated: CASSLGGSTDTQYF.

The gene calls are TRBV11-2 and TRBJ2-2; 9 bases are a match to TRBD2. Germline CDR1 and CDR2: SGHAT and FQNNGV. V was pared by 5 bases and J by 6 bases, with 10 bases of the junction left unmatched. This CDR3 comprises 16 residues. CDR3 region: CASSPSRGRVSGELFF. The CDR3 nucleotides are TGTGCCAGCAGCCCCTCTCGCGGGAGGGTATCCGGGGAGCTGTTTTTT.

The genes are TRBV5-1 and TRBJ2-7; the D gene is possibly TRBD1 (6 bases). Germline V gene lookup returns CDR1 SGHRS and CDR2 YFSETQ. V shed 0 bases and J shed 4 bases, with 11 bases lying between them. The CDR3 loop spans 14 amino acids. The CDR3 spells CASSLVTGSYEQYF. The CDR3 bases are TGCGCCAGCAGCTTGGTTACAGGGTCGTACGAGCAGTACTTC.

The chain has TRBV4-1 and TRBJ2-5; TRBD2 might be the D (5 bases). This CDR3 spans 17 amino acids. Deletions cut 1 base from V and 4 bases from J, with 19 bases between. CDR1 and CDR2 from the germline V gene are MGHRA and YSYEKL. In DNA, the CDR3 is TGCGCCAGCAGCCAAGTTGGAAAGGGAGAGGTCGTAGAGACCCAGTACTTC. Translated: CASSQVGKGEVVETQYF.

The chain links TRBV28 to TRBJ2-1, with 13 bases identical to TRBD2. Germline assignment: CDR1 MDHEN and CDR2 SYDVKM. CDR3 size: 19 residues. J lost 0 bases, V lost 3 bases, and 8 bases had no gene match. The CDR3 reads CASSLGLAGSQSSYNEQFF. CDR3 sequence (DNA): TGTGCCAGCAGTTTGGGACTAGCGGGATCCCAATCCTCCTACAATGAGCAGTTCTTC.

This chain connects TRBV5-1 to TRBJ1-5; no definite D call. The CDR3 runs to 19 residues. CDR1 is SGHRS and CDR2 is YFSETQ in the germline V gene. The ends were cut back, 4 bases at V and 0 bases at J, with 23 bases in the middle. CDR3 residues: CASSPGWPNVSYSNQPQHF. The CDR3 DNA reads TGCGCCAGCAGCCCCGGGTGGCCGAATGTCAGCTATAGCAATCAGCCCCAGCATTTT.

V usage is TRBV28 and J usage is TRBJ2-7; 8 nucleotides align to TRBD2. V trimming: 6 bases; J trimming: 2 bases; junction bases outside the gene matches: 9. Germline-derived CDR1 and CDR2 are MDHEN and SYDVKM. The CDR3 loop spans 15 amino acids. This CDR3 is CASRRGDGTTYEQYF. The DNA for the CDR3 is TGTGCCAGCAGGCGGGGGGACGGAACAACCTACGAGCAGTACTTC.

This chain links TRBV19 with TRBJ1-1; 11 nucleotides agree with TRBD1. There are 14 residues in the CDR3. In germline, CDR1 is LNHDA, CDR2 SQIVND (reference sequence). V lost 5 bases to trimming and J lost 4 bases; unmatched junction nucleotides: 3. Here the CDR3 reads CASSGTGGGTEAFF. The CDR3 DNA reads TGTGCCAGTAGTGGGACAGGGGGTGGCACTGAAGCTTTCTTT. The full variable domain, rest sourced from reference TRBV19 and TRBJ1-1, is DGGITQSPKYLFRKEGQNVTLSCEQNLNHDAMYWYRQDPGQGLRLIYYSQIVNDFQKGDIAEGYSVSREKKESFPLTVTSAQKNPTAFYLCASSGTGGGTEAFFGQGTRLTVV.

This chain connects TRBV18 to TRBJ1-5, with a possible D match to TRBD1 (6 bases). Trimming removed 3 bases at V and 7 bases at J, with 13 bases between. CDR3 length: 14 amino acids. The germline V gene encodes CDR1 KGHSH and CDR2 LQKENI. CDR3 sequence (DNA): TGTGCCAGCTCACCGGAGGCAGGGGACCAGCCCCAGCATTTT. This codes for CASSPEAGDQPQHF.

The chain couples TRBV9 to TRBJ1-1; 7 positions agree with TRBD1. V gave up 4 bases and J gave up 3 bases; unmatched junction bases: 9. The CDR3 spans 15 residues. Per the germline V gene, CDR1 is SGDLS and CDR2 is YYNGEE. CDR3 nucleotides: TGTGCCAGCAGCCCATCGGACAGGCTGTACACTGAAGCTTTCTTT. This gives the protein CASSPSDRLYTEAFF.

The chain recombines TRBV19 with TRBJ1-2, with D possibly TRBD1 on 5 matching bases. V dropped 3 bases and J dropped 4 bases, with 21 bases sitting between them. This CDR3 is 17 amino acids long. CDR1 is LNHDA, CDR2 SQIVND, per germline (reference sequence). CDR3 sequence reads: CASSIGGELSGRYGYTF. Written as DNA, the CDR3 is TGTGCCAGTAGTATTGGGGGGGAACTATCGGGTCGCTATGGCTACACCTTC.

The chain carries TRBV7-6 and TRBJ1-5; D gene unclear. CDR3 length: 12 residues. Germline values: CDR1 SGHVS, CDR2 FNYEAQ. V shed 4 bases and J shed 2 bases, with 3 bases lying between them. The DNA for the CDR3 is TGTGCCAGCAGCTCCGGCAATCAGCCCCAGCATTTT. It specifies CASSSGNQPQHF.

The V call is TRBV19, the J call TRBJ1-2; D is uncertain. V lost 3 bases and J 7 bases, leaving 9 bases between the germline ends. The germline gives CDR1 LNHDA, CDR2 SQIVND (reference sequence). There are 12 residues in the CDR3. DNA of the CDR3: TGTGCCAGTAGTATGAGGGAATCTGGCTACACCTTC. It yields the protein CASSMRESGYTF.

The rearrangement uses TRBV2 and TRBJ2-2; D remains unclear. The CDR3 contains 14 residues. Germline lookup yields CDR1 SNHLY and CDR2 FYNNEI. The germline V and J ends were trimmed by 3 bases and 3 bases, with 8 bases remaining between them. Here the CDR3 DNA reads TGTGCCAGCAGTGAGGAGCGAGACACCGGGGAGCTGTTTTTT. Protein product: CASSEERDTGELFF.